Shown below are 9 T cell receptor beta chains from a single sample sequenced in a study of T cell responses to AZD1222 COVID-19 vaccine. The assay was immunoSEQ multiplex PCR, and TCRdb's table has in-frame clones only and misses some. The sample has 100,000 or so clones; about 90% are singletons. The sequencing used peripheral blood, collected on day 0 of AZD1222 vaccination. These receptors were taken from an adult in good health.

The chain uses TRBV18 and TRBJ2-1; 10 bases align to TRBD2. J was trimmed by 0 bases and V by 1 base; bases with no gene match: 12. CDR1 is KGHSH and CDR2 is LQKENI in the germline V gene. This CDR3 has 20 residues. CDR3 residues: CASSPRLWTSGKHSYNEQFF. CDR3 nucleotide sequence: TGTGCCAGCTCACCACGATTATGGACTAGCGGAAAACACTCCTACAATGAGCAGTTCTTC.

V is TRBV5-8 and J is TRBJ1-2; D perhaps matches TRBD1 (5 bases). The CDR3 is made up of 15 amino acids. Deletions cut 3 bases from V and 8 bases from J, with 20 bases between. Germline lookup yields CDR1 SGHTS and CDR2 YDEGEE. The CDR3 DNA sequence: TGTGCCAGCAGCTCGAGGGGCGCAGGGAAGGGAGGCTACACCTTC. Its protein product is CASSSRGAGKGGYTF.

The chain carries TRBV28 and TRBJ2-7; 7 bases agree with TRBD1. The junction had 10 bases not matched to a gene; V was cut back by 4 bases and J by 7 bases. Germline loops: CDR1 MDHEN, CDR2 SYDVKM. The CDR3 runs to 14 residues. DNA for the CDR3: TGTGCCAGCAGTTCCCCGGACAGGATTAAAGAGCAGTACTTC. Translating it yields CASSSPDRIKEQYF. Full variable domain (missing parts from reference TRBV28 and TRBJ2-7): DVKVTQSSRYLVKRTGEKVFLECVQDMDHENMFWYRQDPGLGLRLIYFSYDVKMKEKGDIPEGYSVSREKKERFSLILESASTNQTSMYLCASSSPDRIKEQYFGPGTRLTVT.

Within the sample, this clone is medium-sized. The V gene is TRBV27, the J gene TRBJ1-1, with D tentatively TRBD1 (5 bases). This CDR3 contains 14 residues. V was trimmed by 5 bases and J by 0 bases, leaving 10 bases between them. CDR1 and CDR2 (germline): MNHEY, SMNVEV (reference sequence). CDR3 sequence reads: CASSEGGVNTEAFF. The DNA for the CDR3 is TGTGCCAGCAGTGAAGGAGGGGTGAACACTGAAGCTTTCTTT.

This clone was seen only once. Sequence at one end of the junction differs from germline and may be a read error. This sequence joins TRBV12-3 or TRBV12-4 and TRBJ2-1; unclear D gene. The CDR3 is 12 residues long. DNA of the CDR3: TGTGCCAGCAGTCCATCCTACGATGAGCAGTTCTTC. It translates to CASSPSYDEQFF.

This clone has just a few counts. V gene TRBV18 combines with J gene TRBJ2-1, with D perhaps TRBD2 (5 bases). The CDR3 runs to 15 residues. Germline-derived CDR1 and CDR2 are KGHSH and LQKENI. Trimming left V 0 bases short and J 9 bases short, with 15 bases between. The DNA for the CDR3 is TGTGCCAGCTCACCACCCGGCCTAGCTTTCCGTGAGCAGTTCTTC. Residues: CASSPPGLAFREQFF.

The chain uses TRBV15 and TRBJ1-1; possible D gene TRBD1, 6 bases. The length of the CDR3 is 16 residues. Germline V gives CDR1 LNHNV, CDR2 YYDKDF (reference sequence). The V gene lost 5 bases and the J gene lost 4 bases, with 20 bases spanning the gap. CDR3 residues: CATSPRQGGWGTEAFF. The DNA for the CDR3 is TGTGCCACCAGCCCTCGGCAAGGGGGATGGGGCACTGAAGCTTTCTTT.

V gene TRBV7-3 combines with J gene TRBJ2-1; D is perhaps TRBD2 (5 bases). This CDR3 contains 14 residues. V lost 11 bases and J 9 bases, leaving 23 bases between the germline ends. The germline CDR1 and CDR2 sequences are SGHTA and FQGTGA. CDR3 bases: TGTGCCTGCTCCCCCGAGGGCGCGGGCGGTGAGCAGTTCTTC. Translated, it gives CACSPEGAGGEQFF.

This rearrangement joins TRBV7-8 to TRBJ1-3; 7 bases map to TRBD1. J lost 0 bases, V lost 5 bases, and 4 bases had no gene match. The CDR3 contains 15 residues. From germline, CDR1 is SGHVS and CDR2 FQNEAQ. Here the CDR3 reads CASSQDRSSGNTIYF. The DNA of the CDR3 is TGTGCCAGCAGCCAGGACAGGTCCTCTGGAAACACCATATATTTT.